This T cell receptor beta chain was recovered during a study of long-term antiretroviral therapy in people with HIV. Overall study findings and caveats: When set beside controls, HIV repertoires had CDR3 length ranges that were narrower.

As concerns this clone: The target antigen is unknown.

Researchers report immunoSEQ v3.0 was run at survey level. Each sample aimed for roughly 40,000-50,000 sequenced T-cell genomes. Sequenced by immunoSEQ multiplex PCR; TCRdb stores in-frame clones only, minus some. The sample yields about 39,000 clones, 80% to 90% seen once. From each donor, at least one pre-ART PBMC sample and at least two post-ART PBMC samples were obtained. The specimen was unsorted PBMCs, collected just before starting antiretroviral therapy. The clonotype was recovered from a woman under 30 with HIV.

CDR3 sequence reads: CASSSPRRGATPANYGYTF. For the CDR3, the DNA is TGTGCCAGCAGTTCCCCCCGGCGGGGGGCCACCCCAGCTAACTATGGCTACACCTTC. The gene calls are TRBV28 and TRBJ1-2, with TRBD1 as a possible D gene (6 bases). From germline, CDR1 is MDHEN and CDR2 SYDVKM. V was pared by 4 bases and J by 0 bases, with 24 bases between. This CDR3 is 19 amino acids long.